The sequence of this TCR beta chain was determined in a study of tissue T cells after allogeneic stem cell transplantation (dated 2022 in TCRdb). Concerning the study at large: The study profiled TCR beta repertoires in many tissues obtained from research autopsies of patients with and without GVHD, and also in mouse models of GVHD. The human arm was a prospective observational study without blinding or randomization. Results the study describes overall, beyond this receptor: Blood and spleen T cells captured only a limited portion of the TCR repertoire detected in tissues, in both patients and mice. Sampling depth was acknowledged as a limitation, and the patient cohort was both small and clinically heterogeneous. Not many T cell clones showed up in more than one patient, yet clustering based on motifs uncovered repertoire signatures that were shared across patients in a tissue-specific way. Within patients, how anatomically similar the tissues were was a key factor in shaping TCR repertoire composition, regardless of disease or transplant status. The study did not determine which tissue TCRs were alloreactive or antigen-specific, and some clones might have been persisting host cells.

CDR1 LGHNA and CDR2 YNLKQL were looked up in the germline V gene (reference sequence). Germline trimming amounts to 2 bases on V and 2 bases on J, with 1 as the count of junction bases outside the gene matches. Counted from cysteine to phenylalanine, this CDR3 has 15 amino acids. Part of the CDR3 DNA is given, 42 bases translated from base 1. Before genomic DNA was isolated with the DNeasy Blood & Tissue Kit, mouse tissues were minced with razor blades in buffered saline. The library relied on the immunoSEQ multiplex PCR assay. TCRbeta CDR3 sequencing was performed at survey depth by Adaptive Biotechnologies, and CDR3 sequences, V/J genes, productive frequency and template counts were reported. Amplification of TCR beta CDR3 regions was performed from genomic DNA rather than from RNA. The paper's processing steps were these. Pairwise repertoire overlap between tissues was quantified with Jensen-Shannon divergence, where 1 means complete divergence and 0 identical. Tissues were clustered by single-linkage agglomerative hierarchical clustering of pairwise JSD values and displayed as dendrograms. GLIPH2 was applied to all patient samples using simulation_depth 1000, kmer_min_depth 3, and cdr3_length_cutoff 8, and only groups with more than two unique CDR3s were retained. In a standardized tissue-overlap score, Jaccard GLIPH-group overlap across patients was extrapolated to a standard repertoire size of 1000 clones. To look at how diversity was associated with clinical or experimental variables, linear mixed-effect models were used, with tissue treated as a fixed effect and individual treated as a random effect. TCRdb's version of the immuneACCESS table is confined to in-frame rearrangements and falls short of the full clone set. An unresolved V gene accounts for under half of the shortfall where checked; the remainder is of unknown origin. The V and J calls and clone size are taken from that table; D and trimming were inferred from the DNA. The sample has about 16,000 clones on record, roughly three quarters of them singletons. The ten largest clones add up to roughly 0.94% of the sample.

In the case of this clone: Its antigen remains unidentified. Throughout, gene names and germline sequences are given for the mouse. The read terminates 1 residue ahead of where the CDR3 ends, so the germline J gene completes it.

The chain links TRBV5 with TRBJ2-5; 10 nucleotides in the junction match TRBD2. The specimen sequenced was spleen. The sequence derives from a female BALB/c mouse in good health. This mouse strain carries MHC haplotype H2-d. The covered CDR3 bases are TGTGCCAGCAGCCAACTGGGGGGGCTCCAAGACACCCAGTAC. Its product reads: CASSQLGGLQDTQY. Given in full, the CDR3 is CASSQLGGLQDTQYF.